One and the same sample provided the 5 T cell receptor beta chains below, sequenced in a study. The sorted Tregs were CD4+CD25+CD127-/low cells. TCRdb called the 5' RACE reads again in MiXCR, with one record for every CDR3 protein. Here the sample spans 52,000 or so distinct CDR3 sequences, around 20% being singletons. The sequenced material came from tumor-infiltrating Tregs sorted from the breast tumor. These receptors were obtained from a female donor with breast cancer.

This clonotype was observed once. The gene calls are TRBV30 and TRBJ2-1, with no clear D. There are 14 residues in the CDR3. Trimming cost V 1 base and J 5 bases, with 12 bases left between them. Germline lookup yields CDR1 GTSNPN and CDR2 SVGIG (reference sequence). DNA for the CDR3: TGTGCCTGGAGTGGCTCAGCGAGACACAATGAGCAGTTCTTC. It yields the protein CAWSGSARHNEQFF.

This clonotype was counted between two and nine times. The chain links TRBV20-1 to TRBJ1-2; no reliable D call. The CDR3 spans 16 residues. V was shortened by 0 bases and J by 1 base, with 15 bases between the two germline ends. The germline gives CDR1 DFQATT, CDR2 SNEGSKA (reference sequence). CDR3 nucleotide sequence: TGCAGTGCTAGAGATCCAAGAGACGGTGATAACTATGGCTACACCTTC. It encodes CSARDPRDGDNYGYTF.

A word on this clonotype: The junction differs from germline at one of its ends, possibly a read error. This chain joins TRBV28 and TRBJ1-1; 7 nucleotides match TRBD1. Germline CDR1 MDHEN, CDR2 SYDVKM. The CDR3 loop spans 14 amino acids. The CDR3 DNA follows: TGTGCCAGCACCCTAAGACAGGGAGGGACTGGAGCTTTCTTT. This translates into CASTLRQGGTGAFF.

As concerns this clonotype: This may be a read error, as it is one base from a much larger clone. The V and J genes are TRBV7-2 and TRBJ1-2, with TRBD1 as a possible D gene (5 bases). CDR1 and CDR2 from the germline V gene are SGHTA and FQGNSA. The CDR3 is 13 residues long. The CDR3 is CASSLPTGDGFTF. CDR3 DNA sequence: TGTGCCAGCAGCTTACCGACGGGGGATGGCTTCACCTTC.

This clonotype was observed a handful of times. The gene calls are TRBV20-1 and TRBJ1-5; possible D gene TRBD1, 5 bases. V shed 4 bases and J shed 7 bases, with 14 bases lying between them. CDR1 is DFQATT, CDR2 SNEGSKA, per germline (reference sequence). This CDR3 is built from 13 residues. The CDR3 here is CSAITRVNQPQHF. Here the CDR3 DNA reads TGCAGTGCTATTACCAGGGTGAACCAGCCCCAGCATTTT.